These 30 T cell receptor beta chains were sequenced from one sample in a study of CD8 T cells in ankylosing spondylitis. No antigen has been assigned to these receptors. General study points: Made up of eight highly homologous variants, a TCR beta motif appeared characteristic of ankylosing spondylitis blood.

TCRdb re-derived calls from the 5' RACE reads in MiXCR, one entry per CDR3 protein. This table has some 840,000 distinct CDR3 sequences, roughly 12% appearing once. Specimen: blood, either unsorted or a sorted T cell fraction (not recorded which). These receptors were collected from a male donor with ankylosing spondylitis.

This clonotype was found a few times. CDR3 nucleotide sequence: TGTGCCAGCAGTTTACAGGGGGCATCGGACTATGGCTACACCTTC. It yields the protein CASSLQGASDYGYTF. The chain combines TRBV12-3 or TRBV12-4 with TRBJ1-2, with 8 bases identical to TRBD1. Unmatched junction bases numbered 5, after V lost 2 bases and J lost 3 bases. The CDR3 extends over 15 amino acids.

This chain connects TRBV20-1 to TRBJ2-1; 12 nucleotides agree with TRBD2. CDR3 size: 18 residues. Unmatched junction bases numbered 11, after V lost 4 bases and J lost 1 base. CDR1 is DFQATT and CDR2 is SNEGSKA in the germline V gene (reference sequence). The CDR3 DNA is TGCAGTGCTAAAGGACTAGCGGGGCATCGGGGGTCCTACAATGAGCAGTTCTTC. Encoded protein: CSAKGLAGHRGSYNEQFF.

This clonotype has at least ten counts. The genes are TRBV5-1 and TRBJ1-1, with D unresolved. The CDR3 consists of 17 residues. Germline CDR1 and CDR2: SGHRS and YFSETQ. Trimming cost V 0 bases and J 2 bases, with 17 bases left between them. CDR3 in amino acids: CASSLAGKRLVNTEAFF. The DNA for the CDR3 is TGCGCCAGCAGCTTGGCTGGGAAGAGGCTGGTAAACACTGAAGCTTTCTTT.

This clonotype showed up just a few times. The chain employs TRBV15 and TRBJ2-5, with D hard to call. The V gene lost 0 bases and the J gene lost 2 bases, with 13 bases spanning the gap. The CDR3 runs to 16 residues. Per the germline V gene, CDR1 is LNHNV and CDR2 is YYDKDF (reference sequence). CDR3 loop: CATSRDAAPRQETQYF. The CDR3 coding sequence is TGTGCCACCAGCAGAGATGCGGCGCCACGGCAAGAGACCCAGTACTTC. Filled out from reference TRBV15 and TRBJ2-5, the complete variable domain reads DAMVIQNPRYQVTQFGKPVTLSCSQTLNHNVMYWYQQKSSQAPKLLFHYYDKDFNNEADTPDNFQSRRPNTSFCFLDIRSPGLGDTAMYLCATSRDAAPRQETQYFGPGTRLLVL.

This clonotype showed up just a few times. This chain links TRBV7-2 with TRBJ2-5, with D unclear. V lost 4 bases to trimming and J lost 7 bases, with 7 bases between them. Germline-derived CDR1 and CDR2 are SGHTA and FQGNSA. The CDR3 length is 11 residues. DNA for the CDR3: TGTGCCAGCAGCTATATACTGACCCAGTACTTC. Its translation: CASSYILTQYF.

This rearrangement joins TRBV24-1 to TRBJ2-3; 9 nucleotides agree with TRBD2. The CDR3 is 18 amino acids. V lost 1 base and J lost 2; bases outside the gene matches: 9. Germline V CDR1 and CDR2: KGHDR, SFDVKD. The CDR3 loop reads CATSDFQASGKATDTQYF. As DNA, the CDR3 is TGTGCCACCAGTGATTTTCAGGCTAGCGGGAAGGCCACAGATACGCAGTATTTT.

There are a few counts of this clonotype. The genes are TRBV29-1 and TRBJ2-3; 9 nucleotides agree with TRBD2. V was clipped by 4 bases and J by 3 bases; unmatched bases: 8. CDR1 and CDR2 (germline): SQVTM, ANQGSEA. The CDR3 consists of 15 residues. CDR3: CSVGGLTSGTDTQYF. CDR3 bases: TGCAGCGTTGGAGGGCTCACTAGCGGGACAGATACGCAGTATTTT.

In this sample, this clonotype turned up a few times. CDR3 region: CAISQNRGDTQYF. DNA of the CDR3: TGTGCCATCAGTCAGAACAGGGGAGATACGCAGTATTTT. V and J are TRBV10-3 and TRBJ2-3, with 7 bases that match TRBD1. The J segment lost 5 bases and the V segment lost 5 bases, leaving 4 bases of the junction unmatched. The CDR3 totals 13 residues. Germline lookup yields CDR1 ENHRY and CDR2 SYGVKD.

The gene calls are TRBV28 and TRBJ1-4; TRBD1 agrees at 9 bases. CDR1 MDHEN and CDR2 SYDVKM come from the germline V gene. V gave up 4 bases and J gave up 10 bases; unmatched junction bases: 7. CDR3 size: 14 residues. As DNA, the CDR3 is TGTGCCAGCAGTTCCTATTCGACAGGGGGAAAACTGTTTTTT. Amino acid sequence: CASSSYSTGGKLFF.

This chain joins TRBV15 and TRBJ2-7, with unresolved D. The CDR3 has 14 residues. Per germline, CDR1 LNHNV and CDR2 YYDKDF (reference sequence). With 1 base removed from V and 2 bases from J, the gap between germline ends came to 9 bases. The CDR3, as DNA: TGTGCCACCAGCAGAGGCGGAACTACCTACGAGCAGTACTTC. Translating it yields CATSRGGTTYEQYF.

The V and J genes are TRBV12-3 or TRBV12-4 and TRBJ1-6, with 7 bases that match TRBD1. This CDR3 comprises 15 residues. Unmatched junction bases numbered 3, after V lost 4 bases and J lost 3 bases. The CDR3 here is CASSSGQLYNSPLHF. The CDR3, as DNA: TGTGCCAGCAGTTCGGGACAGCTCTATAATTCACCCCTCCACTTT.

The J gene is TRBJ2-7, the V gene TRBV20-1; TRBD2 matches at 11 bases. Germline V gene sequence: CDR1 DFQATT, CDR2 SNEGSKA (reference sequence). With V trimmed by 6 bases and J by 1 base, 5 bases remained unmatched. CDR3 length equals 14 residues. CDR3 protein: CSALAGGSSYEQYF. CDR3 DNA: TGCAGTGCCCTAGCGGGAGGATCTTCCTACGAGCAGTACTTC.

The chain combines TRBV20-1 with TRBJ2-7; D not resolved. Germline V CDR1 and CDR2: DFQATT, SNEGSKA (reference sequence). The CDR3 covers 13 residues. Trimming removed 4 bases at V and 7 bases at J, with 17 bases between. The CDR3 region is CSATQTYSWEQYF. The CDR3 region has the DNA TGCAGTGCTACTCAAACATATTCATGGGAGCAGTACTTC.

The V and J genes are TRBV20-1 and TRBJ2-2; D is perhaps TRBD2 (5 bases). Per germline, CDR1 DFQATT and CDR2 SNEGSKA (reference sequence). The CDR3 runs to 14 residues. With 3 bases removed from V and 3 bases from J, the gap between germline ends came to 11 bases. In DNA form, the CDR3 reads TGCAGTGCTAGGAGTACGCGGGACACCGGGGAGCTGTTTTTT. It is translated as CSARSTRDTGELFF.

This chain links TRBV6-5 with TRBJ1-1; D perhaps matches TRBD1 (5 bases). V shed 2 bases and J shed 11 bases, with 12 bases lying between them. Germline lookup yields CDR1 MNHEY and CDR2 SVGAGI. The CDR3 covers 12 residues. CDR3 protein: CASSYKGSGAFF. The CDR3 coding sequence is TGTGCCAGCAGTTACAAGGGTTCAGGGGCTTTCTTT.

The rearrangement uses TRBV6-1 and TRBJ1-5; D may be TRBD1 (5 bases). CDR1 is MNHNS and CDR2 is SASEGT in the germline V gene. The CDR3 consists of 14 residues. V was cut by 4 bases and J by 9 bases, with 16 bases left in between. CDR3 DNA: TGTGCCAGCAGTGCCTTACGGGACCCTATGCCCCAGCATTTT. This sequence encodes CASSALRDPMPQHF.

DNA of the CDR3: TGTGCCAGCACCTTAGCGGGGGGGCCTGAAGATACGCAGTATTTT. This codes for CASTLAGGPEDTQYF. The J gene is TRBJ2-3, the V gene TRBV12-3 or TRBV12-4; 11 bases agree with TRBD2. The CDR3 sequence is 15 residues long. V shed 7 bases, J shed 5 bases, and the junction held 8 bases outside the gene matches.

The genes are TRBV7-6 and TRBJ2-1; 8 bases align to TRBD1. The CDR3 is 14 amino acids. CDR1 is SGHVS and CDR2 is FNYEAQ in the germline V gene. Unmatched junction bases numbered 9, after V lost 5 bases and J lost 9 bases. The CDR3 sequence is CASSPNRGFTEQFF. The CDR3 DNA sequence: TGTGCCAGCAGCCCGAACAGGGGGTTTACTGAGCAGTTCTTC.

The chain is built from TRBV5-1 and TRBJ2-1, with 8 bases lining up with TRBD2. Germline V gives CDR1 SGHRS, CDR2 YFSETQ. This CDR3 comprises 17 residues. The V and J ends lost 5 bases and 0 bases, in that order; junction bases with no gene match: 10. The CDR3 loop reads CASRPSGYPRSYNEQFF. Here the CDR3 DNA reads TGCGCCAGCAGACCTAGCGGGTACCCCCGCTCCTACAATGAGCAGTTCTTC. Full variable domain (rest looked up from reference TRBV5-1 and TRBJ2-1): KAGVTQTPRYLIKTRGQQVTLSCSPISGHRSVSWYQQTPGQGLQFLFEYFSETQRNKGNFPGRFSGRQFSNSRSEMNVSTLELGDSALYLCASRPSGYPRSYNEQFFGPGTRLTVL.

This clonotype was observed a few times. The chain has TRBV5-6 and TRBJ1-5; D unclear. The germline CDR1 and CDR2 sequences are SGHDT and YYEEEE. The V and J ends lost 5 bases and 6 bases respectively, with 9 bases between them. The CDR3 has 12 residues. The CDR3 region has the DNA TGTGCCAGCAGTGCCTTTAGTCAGCCCCAGCATTTT. This codes for CASSAFSQPQHF.

The genes are TRBV5-1 and TRBJ1-6; 9 positions match TRBD1. This CDR3 is built from 14 residues. Germline V CDR1 and CDR2: SGHRS, YFSETQ. Unmatched junction bases numbered 6, after V lost 4 bases and J lost 10 bases. The CDR3: CASSLDRGESPLHF. Here the CDR3 DNA reads TGCGCCAGCAGCCTTGACAGGGGGGAATCACCCCTCCACTTT.

The V call is TRBV6-1, the J call TRBJ2-4; D is unclear. Looked up from germline, CDR1 is MNHNS and CDR2 is SASEGT. This CDR3 spans 14 amino acids. The V gene lost 5 bases and the J gene lost 8 bases, with 16 bases spanning the gap. CDR3 protein: CASSPDWDGYIQYF. As DNA, the CDR3 is TGTGCCAGCAGTCCCGATTGGGATGGGTACATTCAGTACTTC.

The table lists this clonotype with a few counts. The chain is built from TRBV7-2 and TRBJ2-3, with 12 positions matching TRBD2. The V and J ends lost 3 bases and 6 bases, in that order; junction bases with no gene match: 4. The CDR3 runs to 15 residues. From germline, CDR1 is SGHTA and CDR2 FQGNSA. CDR3 DNA sequence: TGTGCCAGCAGCTTGACTAGCGGGAGTCCGGATACGCAGTATTTT. Its protein is CASSLTSGSPDTQYF.

This clonotype was picked up one time. This sequence joins TRBV5-1 and TRBJ2-2; the match to TRBD1 covers 8 bases. V lost 5 bases to trimming and J lost 5 bases; unmatched junction nucleotides: 8. The CDR3 runs 15 residues. Looked up from germline, CDR1 is SGHRS and CDR2 is YFSETQ. This CDR3 reads CASSIAGTGTGELFF. DNA for the CDR3: TGCGCCAGCAGTATCGCGGGGACAGGTACCGGGGAGCTGTTTTTT.

This clonotype was found many times. The CDR3 DNA reads as TGCGCCAGCAGCCAGGCGGGGACCCAAGAGACCCAGTACTTC. Its protein is CASSQAGTQETQYF. The chain is built from TRBV4-3 and TRBJ2-5, with D perhaps matching TRBD2 (6 bases). This CDR3 region has 14 residues. Germline values: CDR1 LGHNA, CDR2 YSLEER. The V and J ends lost 3 bases and 1 base respectively, with 9 bases between them.

Only a few counts were recorded for this clonotype. The chain combines TRBV24-1 with TRBJ2-5, with 13 bases aligning to TRBD2. Germline lookup yields CDR1 KGHDR and CDR2 SFDVKD. The CDR3 runs to 16 residues. Trimming at V came to 7 bases and at J to 3 bases, leaving 7 bases not matched to a gene. The CDR3 loop reads CATSPGLAGVKETQYF. For the CDR3, the DNA is TGTGCCACCAGCCCTGGACTAGCGGGGGTTAAAGAGACCCAGTACTTC.

The CDR3 bases are TGCGCCAGCAGCTTGGATCAGACTAGGAGGGTGAGGGAGCAGTACTTC. Its translation: CASSLDQTRRVREQYF. V is TRBV5-1 and J is TRBJ2-7; a weak D match, TRBD2 (6 bases). CDR3 length: 16 amino acids. V lost 0 bases and J 7 bases, leaving 20 bases between the germline ends. Germline CDR1 is SGHRS and CDR2 is YFSETQ.

The chain uses TRBV5-1 and TRBJ2-7; a possible D gene is TRBD1 (6 bases). The germline CDR1 and CDR2 sequences are SGHRS and YFSETQ. The CDR3 totals 14 residues. The germline V and J ends were trimmed by 3 bases and 2 bases, with 12 bases remaining between them. The CDR3 region has the DNA TGCGCCAGCAGCTCAGCGACAGGCGCCTACGAGCAGTACTTC. Its translation is CASSSATGAYEQYF.

This clonotype was observed a few times. V is TRBV5-1 and J is TRBJ1-1; no clear D. This CDR3 is 16 amino acids long. Germline V gene sequence: CDR1 SGHRS, CDR2 YFSETQ. Trimming left V 4 bases short and J 4 bases short, with 20 bases between. DNA for the CDR3: TGCGCCAGCAGCAAGAATCTCGGGGTGGGAGGCACTGAAGCTTTCTTT. It yields the protein CASSKNLGVGGTEAFF.

This rearrangement joins TRBV29-1 to TRBJ2-2; D gene uncertain. This CDR3 is 11 amino acids long. V gave up 7 bases and J gave up 7 bases, with 10 bases separating them. Germline V gene data show CDR1 as SQVTM and CDR2 as ANQGSEA. The CDR3 sequence: CSAHRGGELFF. For the CDR3, the DNA is TGCAGCGCCCACAGAGGCGGGGAGCTGTTTTTT.